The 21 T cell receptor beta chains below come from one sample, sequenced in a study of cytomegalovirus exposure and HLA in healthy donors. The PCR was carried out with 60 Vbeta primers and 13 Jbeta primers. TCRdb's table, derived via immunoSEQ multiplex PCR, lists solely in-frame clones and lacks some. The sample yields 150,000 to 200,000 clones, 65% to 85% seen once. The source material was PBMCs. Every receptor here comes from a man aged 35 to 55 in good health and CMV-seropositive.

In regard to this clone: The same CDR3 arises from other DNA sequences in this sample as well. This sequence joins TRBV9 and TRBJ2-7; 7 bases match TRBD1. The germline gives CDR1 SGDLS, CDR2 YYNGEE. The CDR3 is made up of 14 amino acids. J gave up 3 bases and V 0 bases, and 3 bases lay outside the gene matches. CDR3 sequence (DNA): TGTGCCAGCAGCGTAGCCTCAGGGGGCTACGAGCAGTACTTC. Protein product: CASSVASGGYEQYF.

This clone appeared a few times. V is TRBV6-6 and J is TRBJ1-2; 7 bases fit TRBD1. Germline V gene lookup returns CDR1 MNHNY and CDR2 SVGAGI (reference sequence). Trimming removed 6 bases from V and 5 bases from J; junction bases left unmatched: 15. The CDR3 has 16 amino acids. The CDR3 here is CASSKNALGTAYGYTF. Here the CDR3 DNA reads TGTGCCAGCAGCAAAAACGCTCTCGGGACAGCTTATGGCTACACCTTC.

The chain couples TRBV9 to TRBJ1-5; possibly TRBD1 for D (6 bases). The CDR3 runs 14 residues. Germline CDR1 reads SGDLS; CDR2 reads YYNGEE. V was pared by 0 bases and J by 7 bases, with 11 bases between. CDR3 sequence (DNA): TGTGCCAGCAGCGTAGAACAGGGATCCCAGCCCCAGCATTTT. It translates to CASSVEQGSQPQHF.

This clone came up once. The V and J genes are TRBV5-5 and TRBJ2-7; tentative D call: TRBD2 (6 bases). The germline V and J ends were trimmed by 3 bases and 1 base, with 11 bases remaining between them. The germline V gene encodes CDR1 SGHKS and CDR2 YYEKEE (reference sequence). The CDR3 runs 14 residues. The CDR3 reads CASSYPGGSYEQYF. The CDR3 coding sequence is TGTGCCAGCAGCTACCCCGGGGGTTCCTACGAGCAGTACTTC.

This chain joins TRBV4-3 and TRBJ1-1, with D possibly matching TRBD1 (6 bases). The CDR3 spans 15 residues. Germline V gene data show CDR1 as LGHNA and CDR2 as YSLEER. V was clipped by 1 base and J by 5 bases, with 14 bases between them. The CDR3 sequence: CASSQVRGSTTEAFF. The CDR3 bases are TGCGCCAGCAGCCAAGTCAGGGGTAGTACGACTGAAGCTTTCTTT.

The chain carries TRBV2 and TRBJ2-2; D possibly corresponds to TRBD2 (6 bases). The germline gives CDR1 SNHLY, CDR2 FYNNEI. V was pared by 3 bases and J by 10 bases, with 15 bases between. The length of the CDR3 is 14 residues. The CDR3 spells CASSEHRRREELFF. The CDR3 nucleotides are TGTGCCAGCAGTGAGCACAGGCGGCGGGAGGAGCTGTTTTTT.

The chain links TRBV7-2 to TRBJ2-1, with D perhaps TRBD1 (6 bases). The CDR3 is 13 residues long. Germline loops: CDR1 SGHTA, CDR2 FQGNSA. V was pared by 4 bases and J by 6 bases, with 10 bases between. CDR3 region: CASSSLQGNEQFF. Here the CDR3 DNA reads TGTGCCAGCAGCTCCCTACAGGGCAATGAGCAGTTCTTC.

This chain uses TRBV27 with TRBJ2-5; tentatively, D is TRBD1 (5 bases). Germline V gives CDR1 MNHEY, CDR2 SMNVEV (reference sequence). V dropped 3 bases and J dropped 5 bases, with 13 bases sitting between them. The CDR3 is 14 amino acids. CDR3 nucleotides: TGTGCCAGCAGTTTCTCAGGGTTTGGGGAGACCCAGTACTTC. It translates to CASSFSGFGETQYF.

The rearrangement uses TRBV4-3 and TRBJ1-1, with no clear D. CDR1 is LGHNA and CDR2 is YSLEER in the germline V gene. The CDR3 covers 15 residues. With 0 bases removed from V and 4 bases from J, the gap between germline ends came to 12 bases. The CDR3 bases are TGCGCCAGCAGCCAAGATCCCGGGGTGGGCACTGAAGCTTTCTTT. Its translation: CASSQDPGVGTEAFF.

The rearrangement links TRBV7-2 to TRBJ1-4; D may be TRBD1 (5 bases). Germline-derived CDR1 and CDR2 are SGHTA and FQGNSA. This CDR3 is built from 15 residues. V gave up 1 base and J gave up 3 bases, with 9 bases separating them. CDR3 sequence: CASSLGRVPNEKLFF. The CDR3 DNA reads TGTGCCAGCAGCTTAGGCAGGGTACCTAATGAAAAACTGTTTTTT.

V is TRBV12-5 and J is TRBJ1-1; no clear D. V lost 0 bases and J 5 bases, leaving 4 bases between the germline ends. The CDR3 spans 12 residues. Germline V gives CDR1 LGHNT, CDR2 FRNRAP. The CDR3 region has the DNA TGTGCTAGTGGTTTGGTACTAACTGAAGCTTTCTTT. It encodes CASGLVLTEAFF.

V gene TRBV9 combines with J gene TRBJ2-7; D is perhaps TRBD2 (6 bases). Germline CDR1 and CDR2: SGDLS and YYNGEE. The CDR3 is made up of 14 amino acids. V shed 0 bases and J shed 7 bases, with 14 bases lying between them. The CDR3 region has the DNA TGTGCCAGCAGCGTAGCGGCCAGCCGGGGGGAGCAGTACTTC. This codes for CASSVAASRGEQYF.

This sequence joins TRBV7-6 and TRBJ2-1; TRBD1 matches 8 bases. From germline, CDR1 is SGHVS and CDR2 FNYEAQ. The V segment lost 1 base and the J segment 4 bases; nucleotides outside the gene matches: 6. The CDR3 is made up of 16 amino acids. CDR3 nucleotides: TGTGCCAGCAGCTTAGGGGCAGGGGGCCATTACAATGAGCAGTTCTTC. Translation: CASSLGAGGHYNEQFF.

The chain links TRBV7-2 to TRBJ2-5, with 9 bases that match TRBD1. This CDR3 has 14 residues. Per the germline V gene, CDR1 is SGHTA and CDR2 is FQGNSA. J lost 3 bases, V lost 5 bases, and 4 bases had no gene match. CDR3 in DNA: TGTGCCAGCAGCGCGGGACAGGGCAAAGAGACCCAGTACTTC. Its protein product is CASSAGQGKETQYF.

The CDR3 reads CASSSYRGAALYEQYF. CDR3 in DNA: TGTGCCAGCAGTTCATACCGGGGAGCAGCCCTTTACGAGCAGTACTTC. V is TRBV27 and J is TRBJ2-7, with D possibly TRBD2 on 5 matching bases. The V gene lost 4 bases and the J gene lost 4 bases, with 20 bases spanning the gap. Germline lookup yields CDR1 MNHEY and CDR2 SMNVEV (reference sequence). CDR3 length equals 16 residues.

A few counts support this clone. The CDR3: CASSSQDREQYF. CDR3 sequence (DNA): TGTGCCAGCAGCTCACAAGACAGGGAGCAGTACTTC. V usage is TRBV13 and J usage is TRBJ2-5; 7 bases match TRBD1. Germline CDR1 and CDR2: PRHDT and FYEKMQ (reference sequence). J gave up 11 bases and V 4 bases, and 7 bases lay outside the gene matches. This CDR3 is 12 amino acids long.

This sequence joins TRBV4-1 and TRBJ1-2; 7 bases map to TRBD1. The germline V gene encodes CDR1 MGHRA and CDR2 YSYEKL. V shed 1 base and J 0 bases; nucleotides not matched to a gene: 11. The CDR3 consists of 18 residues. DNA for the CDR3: TGCGCCAGCAGCCAAGTTTTGCTAGGGACAGACGCTAACTATGGCTACACCTTC. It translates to CASSQVLLGTDANYGYTF.

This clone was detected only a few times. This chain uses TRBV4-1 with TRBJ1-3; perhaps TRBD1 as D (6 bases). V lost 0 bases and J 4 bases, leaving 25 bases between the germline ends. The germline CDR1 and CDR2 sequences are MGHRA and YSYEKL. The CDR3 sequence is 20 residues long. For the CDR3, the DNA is TGCGCCAGCAGCCAAGATCCCCCCTCTTCAGGGGCCGTGGGAGGAAACACCATATATTTT. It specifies CASSQDPPSSGAVGGNTIYF.

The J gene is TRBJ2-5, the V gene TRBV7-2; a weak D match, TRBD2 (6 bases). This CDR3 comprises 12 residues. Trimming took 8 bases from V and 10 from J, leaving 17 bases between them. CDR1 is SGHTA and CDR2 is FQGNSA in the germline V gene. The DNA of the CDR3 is TGTGCCAGCGGTCCTGGGCCCGGGAGCCAGTACTTC. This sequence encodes CASGPGPGSQYF. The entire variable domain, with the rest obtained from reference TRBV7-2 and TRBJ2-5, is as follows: GAGVSQSPSNKVTEKGKDVELRCDPISGHTALYWYRQSLGQGLEFLIYFQGNSAPDKSGLPSDRFSAERTGGSVSTLTIQRTQQEDSAVYLCASGPGPGSQYFGPGTRLLVL.

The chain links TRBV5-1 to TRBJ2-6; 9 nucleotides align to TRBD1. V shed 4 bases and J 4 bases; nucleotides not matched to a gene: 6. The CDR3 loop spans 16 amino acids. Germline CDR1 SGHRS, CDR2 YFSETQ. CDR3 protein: CASSTRQGVGANVLTF. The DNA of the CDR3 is TGCGCCAGCAGCACCCGACAGGGGGTAGGGGCCAACGTCCTGACTTTC. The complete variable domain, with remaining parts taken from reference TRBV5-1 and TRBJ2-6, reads KAGVTQTPRYLIKTRGQQVTLSCSPISGHRSVSWYQQTPGQGLQFLFEYFSETQRNKGNFPGRFSGRQFSNSRSEMNVSTLELGDSALYLCASSTRQGVGANVLTFGAGSRLTVL.

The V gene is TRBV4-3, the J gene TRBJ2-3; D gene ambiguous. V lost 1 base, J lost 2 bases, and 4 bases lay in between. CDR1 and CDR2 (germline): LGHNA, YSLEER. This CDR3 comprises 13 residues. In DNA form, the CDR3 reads TGCGCCAGCAGCCAAGTTCTCACAGATACGCAGTATTTT. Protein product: CASSQVLTDTQYF.